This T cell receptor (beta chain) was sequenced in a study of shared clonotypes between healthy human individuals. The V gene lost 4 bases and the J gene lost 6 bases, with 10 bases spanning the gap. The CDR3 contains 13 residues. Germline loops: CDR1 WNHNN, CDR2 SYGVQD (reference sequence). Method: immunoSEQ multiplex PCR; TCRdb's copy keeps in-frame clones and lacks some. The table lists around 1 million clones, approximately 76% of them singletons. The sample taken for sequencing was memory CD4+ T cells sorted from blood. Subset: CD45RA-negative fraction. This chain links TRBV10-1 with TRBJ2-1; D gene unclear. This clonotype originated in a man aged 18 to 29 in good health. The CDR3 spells CASSVGQLNEQFF. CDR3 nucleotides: TGCGCCAGCAGTGTAGGCCAGCTCAATGAGCAGTTCTTC.